A selection of T cell receptor beta chains follows, all from one sample in a study of T cell changes during pregnancy in multiple sclerosis. TCRdb's copy holds only in-frame clones and misses some; the assay was immunoSEQ multiplex PCR. The repertoire holds about 57,000 clones, with 90% to 95% as singletons. The sample here was CD4+ T cells from peripheral blood mononuclear cells, taken before pregnancy. Receptors were obtained from a female donor with multiple sclerosis, enrolled in a pregnancy study. Each CDR3 is given with its conserved first and last residue. A D gene is named only where the DNA matches it firmly. A clone size is listed for some rows: how often the clone was seen (once, few, many), or a class if it is expanded.

j_call: TRBJ2-1
clone_size: -
d_call: TRBD2
v_call: TRBV7-9
cdr3_aa: CASSHPTSGAKIEQFF
cdr3_nt: TGTGCCAGCAGCCACCCTACTAGCGGGGCCAAAATTGAGCAGTTCTTC

j_call: TRBJ2-4
clone_size: -
d_call: TRBD2
v_call: TRBV5-1
cdr3_aa: CASSGTGTRGDIQYF
cdr3_nt: TGCGCCAGCAGCGGAACTGGGACCCGGGGGGACATTCAGTACTTC

j_call: TRBJ1-3
clone_size: -
d_call: -
v_call: TRBV12-2
cdr3_aa: CASRLIIGGALPPSGNTIYF
cdr3_nt: TGTGCAAGTCGCCTCATTATAGGAGGGGCACTACCCCCCTCTGGAAACACCATATATTTT

j_call: TRBJ1-5
clone_size: -
d_call: TRBD1
v_call: TRBV7-2
cdr3_aa: CASSSPQGASNQPQHF
cdr3_nt: TGTGCCAGCAGCTCGCCCCAGGGGGCGAGCAATCAGCCCCAGCATTTT

j_call: TRBJ2-7
clone_size: -
d_call: TRBD2
v_call: TRBV5-1
cdr3_aa: CASRGSGSSYEQYF
cdr3_nt: TGCGCCAGCCGGGGTAGCGGGTCCTCCTACGAGCAGTACTTC

j_call: TRBJ2-2
clone_size: -
d_call: TRBD1
v_call: TRBV7-9
cdr3_aa: CASTGQGWVGELFF
cdr3_nt: TGTGCCAGCACCGGACAGGGATGGGTCGGGGAGCTGTTTTTT

j_call: TRBJ1-1
clone_size: -
d_call: -
v_call: TRBV14
cdr3_aa: CASSLRTGWGTEAFF
cdr3_nt: TGTGCCAGCAGCCTCAGAACAGGGTGGGGGACTGAAGCTTTCTTT

j_call: TRBJ2-3
clone_size: -
d_call: TRBD2
v_call: TRBV6-1
cdr3_aa: CASSEDTSGYRTDTQYF
cdr3_nt: TGTGCCAGCAGTGAAGACACTAGCGGGTACCGCACAGATACGCAGTATTTT

j_call: TRBJ1-2
clone_size: -
d_call: -
v_call: TRBV14
cdr3_aa: CASSPLLSGYEDGYTF
cdr3_nt: TGTGCCAGCAGCCCCTTGTTATCAGGGTATGAAGATGGCTACACCTTC

j_call: TRBJ2-5
clone_size: -
d_call: -
v_call: TRBV9
cdr3_aa: CASSERTNLGETQYF
cdr3_nt: TGTGCCAGCAGCGAGAGGACAAACCTGGGGGAGACCCAGTACTTC

j_call: TRBJ2-2
clone_size: few
d_call: -
v_call: TRBV29-1
cdr3_aa: CSVGPGKVGELFF
cdr3_nt: TGCAGCGTTGGGCCAGGGAAGGTCGGGGAGCTGTTTTTT

j_call: TRBJ2-6
clone_size: -
d_call: TRBD1
v_call: TRBV30
cdr3_aa: CASPTEGATGANVLTF
cdr3_nt: TGTGCCTCCCCTACAGAGGGGGCTACAGGGGCCAACGTCCTGACTTTC

j_call: TRBJ2-2
clone_size: -
d_call: -
v_call: TRBV6-1
cdr3_aa: CASSELGNTGELFF
cdr3_nt: TGTGCCAGCAGTGAACTAGGCAACACCGGGGAGCTGTTTTTT

j_call: TRBJ1-1
clone_size: -
d_call: -
v_call: TRBV5-1
cdr3_aa: CASSLGAGGNTEAFF
cdr3_nt: TGCGCCAGCAGCTTGGGAGCGGGGGGAAACACTGAAGCTTTCTTT

j_call: TRBJ2-4
clone_size: -
d_call: TRBD2
v_call: TRBV11-1
cdr3_aa: CASSLEGLGLSAKNIQYF
cdr3_nt: TGTGCCAGCAGCTTAGAAGGACTAGGGTTATCGGCCAAAAACATTCAGTACTTC